The 23 T cell receptor beta chains below all came from one sample that was sequenced in a study of blood T cell repertoires in COVID-19. Produced via immunoSEQ multiplex PCR; TCRdb's table is partial and in-frame only. This sample has around 130,000 clones, with approximately 85% found just once. Source material: peripheral blood. Receptors originate from a human donor in a cohort sampled during active COVID-19.

This clone was detected only once. The chain has TRBV6-5 and TRBJ2-4, with TRBD1 matching over 8 bases. The CDR3 contains 14 residues. Germline CDR1 is MNHEY and CDR2 is SVGAGI. With 8 bases clipped from V and 1 base from J, the junction kept 4 bases outside the gene matches. The CDR3 region is CASQGDRAKNIQYF. The CDR3 DNA sequence: TGTGCCAGCCAAGGGGACAGGGCCAAAAACATTCAGTACTTC.

This chain links TRBV18 with TRBJ1-2; 7 bases match TRBD1. CDR3 size: 15 residues. The junction had 13 bases not matched to a gene; V was cut back by 8 bases and J by 4 bases. CDR1 is KGHSH and CDR2 is LQKENI in the germline V gene. The CDR3 nucleotides are TGTGCCAGCGAGGCAGACAGGGCGGCGTCCTATGGCTACACCTTC. As protein: CASEADRAASYGYTF.

This chain joins TRBV7-2 and TRBJ2-1; no clear D. Trimming took 0 bases from V and 1 from J, leaving 4 bases between them. The CDR3 has 14 amino acids. Per germline, CDR1 SGHTA and CDR2 FQGNSA. DNA of the CDR3: TGTGCCAGCAGCTTAGCATCGTCCTACAATGAGCAGTTCTTC. It translates to CASSLASSYNEQFF.

The chain has TRBV7-9 and TRBJ2-3; 11 bases are a match to TRBD2. Trimming at V came to 0 bases and at J to 0 bases, leaving 5 bases not matched to a gene. The CDR3 is 18 residues long. From germline, CDR1 is SEHNR and CDR2 FQNEAQ (reference sequence). CDR3 bases: TGTGCCAGCAGCTTAGCACTAGCGGGAGCCCCTAGCACAGATACGCAGTATTTT. Translating it yields CASSLALAGAPSTDTQYF.

V is TRBV6-5 and J is TRBJ2-3; no clear D gene. V was clipped by 5 bases and J by 0 bases, with 3 bases between them. Germline-derived CDR1 and CDR2 are MNHEY and SVGAGI. CDR3 size: 12 residues. For the CDR3, the DNA is TGTGCCAGCAGTCAAAGCACAGATACGCAGTATTTT. Translated: CASSQSTDTQYF.

The chain carries TRBV6-5 and TRBJ2-1, with D perhaps matching TRBD2 (7 bases). CDR3 length equals 15 residues. Germline lookup yields CDR1 MNHEY and CDR2 SVGAGI. Trimming left V 4 bases short and J 10 bases short, with 20 bases between. The CDR3 sequence is CASSSVGGGGGEQFF. The CDR3 DNA reads TGTGCCAGCAGTTCCGTCGGAGGGGGGGGCGGGGAGCAGTTCTTC.

V and J are TRBV9 and TRBJ1-2; the match to TRBD1 covers 8 bases. The CDR3 totals 14 residues. V gave up 4 bases and J gave up 7 bases; unmatched junction bases: 9. CDR1 and CDR2 from the germline V gene are SGDLS and YYNGEE. As DNA, the CDR3 is TGTGCCAGCAGCTTAGGACAGGGTAGTGGTGGCTACACCTTC. This sequence encodes CASSLGQGSGGYTF.

The chain carries TRBV18 and TRBJ1-1; possible D gene TRBD1, 6 bases. Looked up from germline, CDR1 is KGHSH and CDR2 is LQKENI. The CDR3 spans 15 residues. Trimming took off 3 bases at V and 2 bases at J, with 13 bases between the two ends. The CDR3 loop reads CASSPEMDRNTEAFF. The CDR3 region has the DNA TGTGCCAGCTCACCCGAGATGGACAGAAACACTGAAGCTTTCTTT.

J is TRBJ2-3 and V is TRBV5-1; weak D call: TRBD2 (6 bases). The CDR3 loop spans 15 amino acids. Germline CDR1 is SGHRS and CDR2 is YFSETQ. V shed 0 bases and J shed 3 bases, with 11 bases lying between them. This CDR3 reads CASSLAVGGTDTQYF. The CDR3 DNA follows: TGCGCCAGCAGCTTGGCCGTCGGAGGGACAGATACGCAGTATTTT.

As to this clone: Relative to the germline gene, one junction end is altered; a read error may explain this. This sequence joins TRBV7-7 and TRBJ2-1, with TRBD1 identical over 7 bases. The CDR3 has 13 residues. Per germline, CDR1 SSHAT and CDR2 FNYEAQ (reference sequence). For the CDR3, the DNA is TGTGCTAGCAGCCAACAGGGGAGTCATGAGCAGTTCTTC. It encodes CASSQQGSHEQFF.

The V call is TRBV18, the J call TRBJ2-7; TRBD1 matches at 8 bases. This CDR3 spans 13 amino acids. Unmatched junction bases numbered 8, after V lost 5 bases and J lost 8 bases. Looked up from germline, CDR1 is KGHSH and CDR2 is LQKENI. The DNA of the CDR3 is TGTGCCAGCTCATTCATCGACAGGGGTCAGCAGTACGTC. This gives the protein CASSFIDRGQQYV.

The chain couples TRBV9 to TRBJ1-1; 8 bases map to TRBD1. The germline gives CDR1 SGDLS, CDR2 YYNGEE. With V trimmed by 3 bases and J by 1 base, 2 bases remained unmatched. The CDR3 extends over 14 amino acids. CDR3 in amino acids: CASSAGQGNTEAFF. As DNA, the CDR3 is TGTGCCAGCAGCGCCGGACAGGGGAACACTGAAGCTTTCTTT.

V gene TRBV3-1 (or the pseudogene TRBV3-2) combines with J gene TRBJ2-3, with 8 bases aligning to TRBD2. CDR1 and CDR2 from the germline V gene are LGHDT and YNNKEL (reference sequence). The CDR3 extends over 16 amino acids. With V trimmed by 1 base and J by 2 bases, 5 bases remained unmatched. Here the CDR3 DNA reads TGTGCCAGCAGCCAAGCGCGGGGGGCCCTCACAGATACGCAGTATTTT. As protein: CASSQARGALTDTQYF.

The chain is built from TRBV19 and TRBJ1-1, with D possibly TRBD1 on 5 matching bases. V lost 1 base and J lost 5, with 14 bases in between. This CDR3 contains 15 residues. The germline CDR1 and CDR2 sequences are LNHDA and SQIVND (reference sequence). The CDR3 sequence: CASSIGPGSKTEAFF. The CDR3 bases are TGTGCCAGTAGTATAGGTCCAGGGTCTAAGACTGAAGCTTTCTTT.

The chain uses TRBV5-1 and TRBJ2-2, with 12 positions matching TRBD2. Germline lookup yields CDR1 SGHRS and CDR2 YFSETQ. V trimming: 4 bases; J trimming: 4 bases; junction bases outside the gene matches: 5. CDR3 length: 16 residues. CDR3 sequence (DNA): TGCGCCAGCAGCCCAAGACTAGCGGGAGCCACCGGGGAGCTGTTTTTT. The encoded protein is CASSPRLAGATGELFF.

V is TRBV15 and J is TRBJ2-7, with D tentatively TRBD1 (6 bases). Per germline, CDR1 LNHNV and CDR2 YYDKDF (reference sequence). The CDR3 extends over 15 amino acids. Trimming stripped 5 bases from V and 3 bases from J, with 17 bases between. CDR3 sequence: CATSPDRNNIYEQYF. The CDR3 DNA reads TGTGCCACCAGCCCCGACAGGAACAATATCTACGAGCAGTACTTC.

In this sample, this clone turned up a few times. The CDR3 DNA follows: TGTGCCAGCAGTCCCCGGTGGGCTGGAGAGACCCAGTACTTC. Its protein product is CASSPRWAGETQYF. The chain links TRBV27 to TRBJ2-5; D is uncertain. The CDR3 spans 14 residues. Germline CDR1 and CDR2: MNHEY and SMNVEV (reference sequence). V dropped 5 bases and J dropped 4 bases, with 14 bases sitting between them.

The rearrangement links TRBV6-2 or TRBV6-3 to TRBJ2-7; 7 bases fit TRBD2. The CDR3 has 14 residues. In germline, CDR1 is MNHEY, CDR2 SVGEGT. V was clipped by 0 bases and J by 3 bases; unmatched bases: 2. The CDR3 nucleotides are TGTGCCAGCAGTTACTCGACTAGCCGCTACGAGCAGTACTTC. This encodes CASSYSTSRYEQYF.

The chain recombines TRBV3-1 (or the pseudogene TRBV3-2) with TRBJ2-3, with D maybe TRBD2 (6 bases). The CDR3 has 16 amino acids. CDR1 LGHDT and CDR2 YNNKEL come from the germline V gene (reference sequence). V shed 4 bases and J shed 2 bases, with 16 bases lying between them. The CDR3 here is CASSPGGAVFTDTQYF. As DNA, the CDR3 is TGTGCCAGCAGCCCCGGGGGAGCGGTGTTCACAGATACGCAGTATTTT.

The V and J genes are TRBV7-9 and TRBJ1-1; TRBD1 might be the D (5 bases). Germline CDR1 is SEHNR and CDR2 is FQNEAQ (reference sequence). With 7 bases removed from V and 7 bases from J, the gap between germline ends came to 10 bases. The CDR3 length is 11 residues. CDR3 DNA: TGTGCCAGCACCCCGGGGGGTGAAGCTTTCTTT. Residues: CASTPGGEAFF. Based on the CDR3 plus reference TRBV7-9 and TRBJ1-1, the full variable domain is DTGVSQNPRHKITKRGQNVTFRCDPISEHNRLYWYRQTLGQGPEFLTYFQNEAQLEKSRLLSDRFSAERPKGSFSTLEIQRTEQGDSAMYLCASTPGGEAFFGQGTRLTVV.

V gene TRBV30 combines with J gene TRBJ2-4; 9 positions match TRBD1. CDR3 length: 13 amino acids. CDR1 is GTSNPN and CDR2 is SVGIG in the germline V gene (reference sequence). J lost 5 bases, V lost 6 bases, and 5 bases had no gene match. Here the CDR3 DNA reads TGTGCCTGTACAGGGGGCGACCAAAACATTCAGTACTTC. The encoded protein is CACTGGDQNIQYF.

This chain connects TRBV7-2 to TRBJ2-7, with D possibly TRBD2 on 6 matching bases. Trimming took off 0 bases at V and 5 bases at J, with 20 bases between the two ends. Germline CDR1 reads SGHTA; CDR2 reads FQGNSA. CDR3 length: 17 residues. Here the CDR3 DNA reads TGTGCCAGCAGCTTAGCGAGGCCTGAGCTAGCGCGACACGAGCAGTACTTC. It specifies CASSLARPELARHEQYF. The full variable domain, with the rest looked up from reference TRBV7-2 and TRBJ2-7, is GAGVSQSPSNKVTEKGKDVELRCDPISGHTALYWYRQSLGQGLEFLIYFQGNSAPDKSGLPSDRFSAERTGGSVSTLTIQRTQQEDSAVYLCASSLARPELARHEQYFGPGTRLTVT.

The CDR3 DNA is TGTGCCAGCACCCCCGGACAGGGTGGAGGACCCCTCCACTTT. Its translation is CASTPGQGGGPLHF. The chain couples TRBV6-5 to TRBJ1-6; TRBD1 aligns across 8 bases. The germline gives CDR1 MNHEY, CDR2 SVGAGI. The length of the CDR3 is 14 residues. Trimming removed 7 bases from V and 12 bases from J; junction bases left unmatched: 11.